The TCR beta chain under discussion was sequenced for a study of T cells after yellow fever vaccination. Overall study findings and caveats: Booster samples showed a return of most primary-vaccination clones (almost 97% CD4, 85% to 90% CD8).

Germline loops: CDR1 SGHTA, CDR2 FQGNSA. Trimming left V 5 bases short and J 10 bases short, with 17 bases between. This CDR3 contains 13 residues. As for this clonotype: Its antigen remains unidentified.

Researchers made TCR cDNA using 5'RACE template switching, and this step added a universal primer site and UMIs. From the 5' RACE reads, TCRdb called clonotypes with MiXCR, one entry per CDR3 protein. Of some 500,000 distinct CDR3 sequences in the sample, approximately 15% were seen once. The V call is TRBV7-2, the J call TRBJ1-2, with D unclear. The source was PBMCs, collected on the day of the yellow fever booster vaccination. The clonotype comes from a man aged 30 to 45 who received the YFV17D yellow fever vaccine. This chain's CDR3 is CASSPPLGFSYTF. The CDR3 DNA is TGTGCCAGCAGCCCCCCCCTGGGGTTTTCCTACACCTTC.